Listed here are 12 T cell receptor beta chains from one sample, sequenced in a study of technical replicates of blood from several donors. Only in-frame clones appear in the TCRdb table, and some are missing; sequencing was by immunoSEQ multiplex PCR. The top ten hold 0.22% of the sample, which has about 100,000 clones, approximately 95% seen once. The sample comprised T cells isolated from PBMCs. All receptors come from a human donor in good health.

This clone was detected once. The chain combines TRBV14 with TRBJ1-6; tentative D call: TRBD1 (6 bases). Deletions cut 2 bases from V and 6 bases from J, with 14 bases between. Germline V CDR1 and CDR2: SGHDN, FVKESK. The CDR3 covers 16 residues. The CDR3 DNA sequence: TGTGCCAGCAGCCAACGATCGCGGGGGGCTAATTCACCCCTCCACTTT. It codes for CASSQRSRGANSPLHF.

This clone has a handful of counts. The chain is built from TRBV7-9 and TRBJ1-4; tentative D call: TRBD1 (5 bases). This CDR3 is 14 amino acids long. V was cut by 6 bases and J by 3 bases, with 11 bases left in between. Germline values: CDR1 SEHNR, CDR2 FQNEAQ (reference sequence). For the CDR3, the DNA is TGTGCCAGCAGTTCGGAGGGGTCTAATGAAAAACTGTTTTTT. It specifies CASSSEGSNEKLFF.

The chain is built from TRBV20-1 and TRBJ1-2; 8 positions match TRBD1. There are 11 residues in the CDR3. V shed 5 bases, J shed 7 bases, and the junction held 3 bases outside the gene matches. Germline CDR1 DFQATT, CDR2 SNEGSKA (reference sequence). CDR3 in amino acids: CSARTGLGYTF. DNA of the CDR3: TGCAGTGCTCGGACAGGGCTTGGCTACACCTTC.

The rearrangement joins TRBV29-1 to TRBJ2-1, with 7 bases matching TRBD1. Unmatched junction bases numbered 7, after V lost 4 bases and J lost 1 base. This CDR3 has 15 amino acids. Per the germline V gene, CDR1 is SQVTM and CDR2 is ANQGSEA. The CDR3 DNA reads TGCAGCGTTGTTGGGACAGCAACGTCCTACAATGAGCAGTTCTTC. It yields the protein CSVVGTATSYNEQFF.

This chain links TRBV14 with TRBJ2-5; 7 bases agree with TRBD2. Trimming removed 4 bases from V and 5 bases from J; junction bases left unmatched: 13. The V gene's germline CDR1 is SGHDN and CDR2 FVKESK. The CDR3 spans 16 residues. The CDR3 reads CASSLLRLASLETQYF. Written as DNA, the CDR3 is TGTGCCAGCAGCCTTCTCAGACTAGCCTCGCTGGAGACCCAGTACTTC.

The gene calls are TRBV18 and TRBJ2-1, with D tentatively TRBD1 (6 bases). V lost 6 bases to trimming and J lost 8 bases, with 17 bases between them. The germline gives CDR1 KGHSH, CDR2 LQKENI. This CDR3 has 14 amino acids. CDR3 loop: CASSFGQMLDEQFF. CDR3 DNA: TGTGCCAGCTCCTTCGGACAGATGTTGGATGAGCAGTTCTTC. Full variable domain (outside the CDR3, taken from reference TRBV18 and TRBJ2-1): NAGVMQNPRHLVRRRGQEARLRCSPMKGHSHVYWYRQLPEEGLKFMVYLQKENIIDESGMPKERFSAEFPKEGPSILRIQQVVRGDSAAYFCASSFGQMLDEQFFGPGTRLTVL.

The rearrangement uses TRBV6-5 and TRBJ1-2, with 7 bases fitting TRBD1. This CDR3 is built from 14 residues. CDR1 and CDR2 from the germline V gene are MNHEY and SVGAGI. After removal of 4 bases from V and 3 bases from J, the junction contained 5 bases not matched to a gene. The CDR3 loop reads CASSFDGTDYGYTF. CDR3 in DNA: TGTGCCAGCAGTTTCGACGGGACAGACTATGGCTACACCTTC.

The chain links TRBV9 to TRBJ2-7, with D perhaps TRBD2 (5 bases). Germline lookup yields CDR1 SGDLS and CDR2 YYNGEE. The CDR3 spans 15 residues. The V end lost 0 bases, the J end lost 3 bases, and 13 bases lay between the germline ends. Written as DNA, the CDR3 is TGTGCCAGCAGCGTAGCGGCAGACTATAACTACGAGCAGTACTTC. Translation: CASSVAADYNYEQYF.

J is TRBJ2-5 and V is TRBV5-6, with a weak D call TRBD1 (5 bases). This CDR3 spans 11 amino acids. Per the germline V gene, CDR1 is SGHDT and CDR2 is YYEEEE. Trimming left V 4 bases short and J 9 bases short, with 10 bases between. CDR3 sequence (DNA): TGTGCCAGCAGCCGAGGACATTCCCAGTACTTC. It encodes CASSRGHSQYF.

The CDR3 spells CASSLGRGDSYEQYF. As DNA, the CDR3 is TGTGCCAGCAGCCTCGGGCGGGGTGACTCCTACGAGCAGTACTTC. This rearrangement joins TRBV7-2 to TRBJ2-7; D might be TRBD2 (6 bases). V was clipped by 5 bases and J by 0 bases, with 14 bases between them. CDR1 is SGHTA, CDR2 FQGNSA, per germline. CDR3 length equals 15 residues.

The genes are TRBV27 and TRBJ2-5; 7 bases are a match to TRBD2. CDR1 and CDR2 (germline): MNHEY, SMNVEV (reference sequence). This CDR3 region has 17 residues. With V trimmed by 4 bases and J by 5 bases, 16 bases remained unmatched. Written as DNA, the CDR3 is TGTGCCAGCAGTTCCTGGTCTAGCGGTAAAGGGGCGGAGACCCAGTACTTC. Translation: CASSSWSSGKGAETQYF.

This chain uses TRBV7-9 with TRBJ2-7, with a weak D call TRBD1 (5 bases). The germline gives CDR1 SEHNR, CDR2 FQNEAQ (reference sequence). The CDR3 is 15 residues long. The V end was cut by 5 bases, the J end by 3 bases, with 17 bases between. CDR3 sequence reads: CASSQTESSFYEQYF. The CDR3 nucleotides are TGTGCCAGCAGCCAGACAGAGAGCTCATTCTACGAGCAGTACTTC.